The source of this T cell receptor (beta chain) is a study of T cell responses to AZD1222 COVID-19 vaccine. Study in general: Second-dose schedules of about 4 or about 12 weeks were combined.

Produced via immunoSEQ multiplex PCR; TCRdb's table is partial and in-frame only. The table shows over 100,000 clones, with more than 85% occurring only once. Losses at the gene ends were 2 bases for V and 0 bases for J; bases not matched to a gene: 1. Per germline, CDR1 MDHEN and CDR2 SYDVKM. This CDR3 comprises 14 residues. As concerns this clone: Other DNA sequences in this sample translate to the same CDR3.

The sequence was collected from an adult in good health. Sequences were derived from peripheral blood, sampled on day 0 of AZD1222 vaccination. V usage is TRBV28 and J usage is TRBJ2-7; TRBD1 aligns across 7 bases. The chain's CDR3 is CASSLDRVSYEQYF. Here the CDR3 DNA reads TGTGCCAGCAGTTTAGACAGGGTCTCCTACGAGCAGTACTTC.